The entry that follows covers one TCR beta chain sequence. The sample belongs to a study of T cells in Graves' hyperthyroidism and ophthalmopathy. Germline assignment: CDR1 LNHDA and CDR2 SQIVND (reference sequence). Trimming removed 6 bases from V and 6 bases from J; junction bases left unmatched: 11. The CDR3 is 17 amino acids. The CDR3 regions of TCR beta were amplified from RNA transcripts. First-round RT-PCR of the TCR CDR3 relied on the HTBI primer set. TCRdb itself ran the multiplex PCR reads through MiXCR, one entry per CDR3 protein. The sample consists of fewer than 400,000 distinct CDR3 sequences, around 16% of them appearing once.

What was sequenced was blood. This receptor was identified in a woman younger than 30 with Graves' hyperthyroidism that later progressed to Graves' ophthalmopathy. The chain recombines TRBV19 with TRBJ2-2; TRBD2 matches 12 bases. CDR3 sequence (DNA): TGTGCCAGTAGATTAGGACTAGCGGGAAATAAGGCCGGGGAGCTGTTTTTT. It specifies CASRLGLAGNKAGELFF.